The 22 T cell receptor beta chains given below trace back to one sample, sequenced in a study of sequential checkpoint blockade in melanoma (dated by TCRdb to the late 2010s). Library prep was done by the immunoSEQ multiplex PCR assay. Entries here come from immuneACCESS through TCRdb and include only in-frame sequences with V and J called. Some clones fail to appear in such tables; in the studies checked, an unresolved V gene covers under half of the shortfall, and the cause of the remainder is unknown. Within this sample are 14,000 or so clones, with around three quarters of them counted one time only. Around 28% of the sample rests with the top ten. Interpreted using the paper, the treatment or condition label stands for: randomized to nivolumab then ipilimumab (arm A) or the reverse (arm B). The sample in question was CD8+ T cells sorted from blood (inferred from file names), obtained from a patient given nivolumab and ipilimumab in sequence. These receptors came from a human donor with melanoma.

The chain couples TRBV5-4 to TRBJ2-7; 9 positions agree with TRBD1. Looked up from germline, CDR1 is SGHNT and CDR2 is YYREEE (reference sequence). The CDR3 consists of 16 residues. J gave up 3 bases and V 0 bases, and 7 bases lay outside the gene matches. The CDR3 DNA reads TGTGCCAGCAGCTTGGAGTCAGGGACAGGGATCTACGAGCAGTACTTC. As protein: CASSLESGTGIYEQYF.

This clone appeared a single time. The chain employs TRBV4-1 and TRBJ2-1; no reliable D call. Trimming shortened V by 0 bases and J by 12 bases, and 6 bases separated the two germline ends. The germline gives CDR1 MGHRA, CDR2 YSYEKL. The length of the CDR3 is 11 residues. CDR3 sequence: CASSQDRVQFF. CDR3 coding DNA: TGCGCCAGCAGCCAAGACCGGGTGCAGTTCTTC.

This clone was detected once. The chain couples TRBV30 to TRBJ1-3, with 7 bases matching TRBD1. CDR1 and CDR2 (germline): GTSNPN, SVGIG (reference sequence). The CDR3 totals 16 residues. J lost 2 bases, V lost 2 bases, and 9 bases had no gene match. The chain's CDR3 is CAWSWGRQGAGNTIYF. As DNA, the CDR3 is TGTGCCTGGAGTTGGGGTCGACAGGGAGCTGGAAACACCATATATTTT.

This chain uses TRBV27 with TRBJ2-1, with 8 bases fitting TRBD1. Germline V CDR1 and CDR2: MNHEY, SMNVEV (reference sequence). This CDR3 region has 14 residues. J lost 10 bases, V lost 2 bases, and 7 bases had no gene match. The CDR3, as DNA: TGTGCCAGCAGTTTACAGGACAGGGTTTGGGAGCAGTTCTTC. This gives the protein CASSLQDRVWEQFF.

Here the CDR3 reads CATSREREGGNEQFF. CDR3 sequence (DNA): TGTGCCACCAGCAGAGAGCGGGAGGGGGGCAATGAGCAGTTCTTC. This rearrangement joins TRBV15 to TRBJ2-1; 9 positions agree with TRBD2. Germline V gene data show CDR1 as LNHNV and CDR2 as YYDKDF (reference sequence). The CDR3 has 15 amino acids. Trimming at V came to 0 bases and at J to 6 bases, leaving 3 bases not matched to a gene.

The chain couples TRBV27 to TRBJ1-1; the match to TRBD1 covers 10 bases. The ends lost 6 bases at V and 0 bases at J; junction bases unmatched: 10. Germline V gives CDR1 MNHEY, CDR2 SMNVEV (reference sequence). The CDR3 has 17 residues. CDR3 nucleotides: TGTGCCAGCAGGACGACAGGGGGCTATTGGTTGAACACTGAAGCTTTCTTT. This encodes CASRTTGGYWLNTEAFF.

The J gene is TRBJ2-1, the V gene TRBV15; 9 nucleotides align to TRBD2. The CDR3 extends over 16 amino acids. CDR1 is LNHNV and CDR2 is YYDKDF in the germline V gene (reference sequence). V was pared by 0 bases and J by 7 bases, with 7 bases of the junction left unmatched. CDR3 sequence: CATSRDPGLASNEQFF. The CDR3 nucleotides are TGTGCCACCAGCAGAGATCCGGGACTAGCTAGTAATGAGCAGTTCTTC.

The rearrangement uses TRBV11-2 and TRBJ2-1, with TRBD2 identical over 12 bases. This CDR3 has 16 residues. Germline loops: CDR1 SGHAT, CDR2 FQNNGV. The trim removed 2 bases at V and 5 bases at J, leaving 4 bases unmatched. This CDR3 is CASSLPASGRDNEQFF. The CDR3 DNA sequence: TGTGCCAGCAGCTTACCGGCTAGCGGGAGGGACAATGAGCAGTTCTTC.

The chain is built from TRBV5-1 and TRBJ2-7; 11 bases match TRBD1. CDR3 length: 16 residues. CDR1 SGHRS and CDR2 YFSETQ come from the germline V gene. The V segment lost 1 base and the J segment 3 bases; nucleotides outside the gene matches: 6. The DNA for the CDR3 is TGCGCCAGCAGCTTGAATCAGGACAGGGGGCTCTACGAGCAGTACTTC. It specifies CASSLNQDRGLYEQYF.

The CDR3 sequence: CATSRDGSSSIQYF. The DNA for the CDR3 is TGTGCCACCAGCAGAGATGGTAGCTCGAGCATTCAGTACTTC. The chain combines TRBV15 with TRBJ2-4; D gene uncertain. The CDR3 consists of 14 residues. Germline V gene sequence: CDR1 LNHNV, CDR2 YYDKDF (reference sequence). The V and J ends lost 0 bases and 9 bases respectively, with 12 bases between them.

V and J are TRBV28 and TRBJ2-2; 10 nucleotides align to TRBD1. The CDR3 contains 16 residues. V dropped 2 bases and J dropped 5; count of bases not matched to a gene: 5. Germline CDR1 is MDHEN and CDR2 is SYDVKM. Written as DNA, the CDR3 is TGTGCCAGCAGTTTAATGGGGACAGGGGTTACCGGGGAGCTGTTTTTT. It yields the protein CASSLMGTGVTGELFF. Using reference TRBV28 and TRBJ2-2 for the parts outside the CDR3, the full variable domain is DVKVTQSSRYLVKRTGEKVFLECVQDMDHENMFWYRQDPGLGLRLIYFSYDVKMKEKGDIPEGYSVSREKKERFSLILESASTNQTSMYLCASSLMGTGVTGELFFGEGSRLTVL.

The J gene is TRBJ2-5, the V gene TRBV6-4; 7 positions match TRBD2. Per the germline V gene, CDR1 is MRHNA and CDR2 is SNTAGT. The CDR3 totals 15 residues. Unmatched junction bases numbered 3, after V lost 2 bases and J lost 0 bases. The CDR3 DNA sequence: TGTGCCAGCAGTGACGGTCGGGGGGACCAAGAGACCCAGTACTTC. It specifies CASSDGRGDQETQYF.

V is TRBV6-1 and J is TRBJ1-5, with D maybe TRBD1 (5 bases). Germline CDR1 reads MNHNS; CDR2 reads SASEGT. This CDR3 spans 15 amino acids. V lost 2 bases to trimming and J lost 6 bases, with 14 bases between them. The CDR3 region is CASSEIGEGGQPQHF. CDR3 nucleotides: TGTGCCAGCAGTGAAATAGGGGAAGGCGGTCAGCCCCAGCATTTT.

This rearrangement joins TRBV29-1 to TRBJ2-5, with 10 bases lining up with TRBD2. The DNA end is more similar to TRBJ2-7, so the J call may be wrong. This CDR3 region has 15 residues. Germline CDR1 SQVTM, CDR2 ANQGSEA. CDR3 in amino acids: CSVEDRSGGAYEQYF. The CDR3 DNA is TGCAGCGTTGAAGATAGGAGCGGGGGGGCGTACGAGCAGTACTTC.

V is TRBV9 and J is TRBJ2-3; 12 nucleotides agree with TRBD2. The CDR3 covers 17 residues. Germline V gives CDR1 SGDLS, CDR2 YYNGEE. Germline trimming cut 0 bases from V and 3 bases from J; bases unmatched to any gene: 5. This CDR3 is CASSVEGLAGLTDTQYF. CDR3 bases: TGTGCCAGCAGCGTAGAAGGACTAGCGGGACTTACAGATACGCAGTATTTT. Together with reference TRBV9 and TRBJ2-3, the CDR3 gives the full variable domain: DSGVTQTPKHLITATGQRVTLRCSPRSGDLSVYWYQQSLDQGLQFLIQYYNGEERAKGNILERFSAQQFPDLHSELNLSSLELGDSALYFCASSVEGLAGLTDTQYFGPGTRLTVL.

The gene calls are TRBV27 and TRBJ1-2; possible D gene TRBD1, 6 bases. Germline loops: CDR1 MNHEY, CDR2 SMNVEV (reference sequence). With 5 bases removed from V and 6 bases from J, the gap between germline ends came to 16 bases. The CDR3 sequence is 14 residues long. CDR3 sequence: CASSENRVFDGYTF. For the CDR3, the DNA is TGTGCCAGCAGTGAAAACAGGGTTTTCGATGGCTACACCTTC.

The chain joins TRBV19 to TRBJ1-2, with D tentatively TRBD1 (6 bases). Germline CDR1 and CDR2: LNHDA and SQIVND (reference sequence). This CDR3 is built from 14 residues. Trimming removed 5 bases from V and 3 bases from J, with 13 bases in between. The CDR3 loop is CASSERGRDYGYTF. CDR3 coding DNA: TGTGCCAGTAGTGAGCGGGGGCGTGACTATGGCTACACCTTC.

The chain has TRBV6-6 and TRBJ1-2; TRBD1 is a possible D gene (6 bases). Germline V gives CDR1 MNHNY, CDR2 SVGAGI (reference sequence). The CDR3 contains 14 residues. Deletions cut 6 bases from V and 2 bases from J, with 13 bases between. This CDR3 is CASRTQGWNYGYTF. DNA for the CDR3: TGTGCCAGCAGAACTCAGGGGTGGAACTATGGCTACACCTTC.

The genes are TRBV7-9 and TRBJ2-2; 7 bases are shared with TRBD2. Looked up from germline, CDR1 is SEHNR and CDR2 is FQNEAQ (reference sequence). Trimming removed 2 bases from V and 5 bases from J; junction bases left unmatched: 8. The CDR3 is made up of 16 amino acids. The CDR3 sequence: CASSLRTAGRTGELFF. CDR3 DNA sequence: TGTGCCAGCAGCTTACGAACAGCGGGACGAACCGGGGAGCTGTTTTTT.

The chain employs TRBV27 and TRBJ2-1; 9 positions agree with TRBD1. The CDR3 has 16 amino acids. V lost 2 bases and J lost 6; bases outside the gene matches: 8. Germline V gene lookup returns CDR1 MNHEY and CDR2 SMNVEV (reference sequence). The CDR3 is CASSLIRDRDGNEQFF. As DNA, the CDR3 is TGTGCCAGCAGTTTAATCCGGGACAGGGATGGCAATGAGCAGTTCTTC.

This clone appeared a single time. DNA of the CDR3: TGTGCCAGCAGCTTGGCCAGGGGCGCCTATGGCTACACCTTC. Translating gives CASSLARGAYGYTF. The gene calls are TRBV5-4 and TRBJ1-2, with D possibly being TRBD1 (6 bases). Trimming took off 0 bases at V and 4 bases at J, with 10 bases between the two ends. The V gene's germline CDR1 is SGHNT and CDR2 YYREEE (reference sequence). The CDR3 runs to 14 residues.

As concerns this clone: Given a far larger clone just one base away, this is likely a sequencing read error. This chain uses TRBV7-9 with TRBJ1-6, with 10 bases identical to TRBD1. CDR1 and CDR2 (germline): SEHNR, FQNEAQ (reference sequence). V lost 3 bases to trimming and J lost 9 bases; unmatched junction nucleotides: 11. The CDR3 spans 17 residues. CDR3: CASSFHDRQGACSPLHF. Here the CDR3 DNA reads TGTGCCAGCAGCTTCCACGATAGACAGGGGGCATGTTCACCCCTCCACTTT. The full variable domain, in which reference TRBV7-9 and TRBJ1-6 provide the parts outside the CDR3, is DTGVSQNPRHKITKRGQNVTFRCDPISEHNRLYWYRQTLGQGPEFLTYFQNEAQLEKSRLLSDRFSAERPKGSFSTLEIQRTEQGDSAMYLCASSFHDRQGACSPLHFGNGTRLTVT.